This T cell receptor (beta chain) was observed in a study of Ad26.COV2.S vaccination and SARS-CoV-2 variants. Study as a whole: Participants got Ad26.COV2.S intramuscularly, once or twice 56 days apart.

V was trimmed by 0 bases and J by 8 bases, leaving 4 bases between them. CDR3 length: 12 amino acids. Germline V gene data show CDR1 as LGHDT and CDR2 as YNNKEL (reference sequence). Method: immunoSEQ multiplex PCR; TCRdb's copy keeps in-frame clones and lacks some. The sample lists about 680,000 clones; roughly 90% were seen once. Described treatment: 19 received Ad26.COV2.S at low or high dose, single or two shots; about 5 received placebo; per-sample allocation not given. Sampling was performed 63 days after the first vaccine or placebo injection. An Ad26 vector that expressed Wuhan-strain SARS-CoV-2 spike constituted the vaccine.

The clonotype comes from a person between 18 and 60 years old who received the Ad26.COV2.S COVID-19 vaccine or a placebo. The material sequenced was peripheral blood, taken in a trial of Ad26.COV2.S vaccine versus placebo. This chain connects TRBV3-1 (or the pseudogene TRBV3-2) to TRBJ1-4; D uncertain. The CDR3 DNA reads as TGTGCCAGCAGCCAAGAAGACGAAAAACTGTTTTTT. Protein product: CASSQEDEKLFF.